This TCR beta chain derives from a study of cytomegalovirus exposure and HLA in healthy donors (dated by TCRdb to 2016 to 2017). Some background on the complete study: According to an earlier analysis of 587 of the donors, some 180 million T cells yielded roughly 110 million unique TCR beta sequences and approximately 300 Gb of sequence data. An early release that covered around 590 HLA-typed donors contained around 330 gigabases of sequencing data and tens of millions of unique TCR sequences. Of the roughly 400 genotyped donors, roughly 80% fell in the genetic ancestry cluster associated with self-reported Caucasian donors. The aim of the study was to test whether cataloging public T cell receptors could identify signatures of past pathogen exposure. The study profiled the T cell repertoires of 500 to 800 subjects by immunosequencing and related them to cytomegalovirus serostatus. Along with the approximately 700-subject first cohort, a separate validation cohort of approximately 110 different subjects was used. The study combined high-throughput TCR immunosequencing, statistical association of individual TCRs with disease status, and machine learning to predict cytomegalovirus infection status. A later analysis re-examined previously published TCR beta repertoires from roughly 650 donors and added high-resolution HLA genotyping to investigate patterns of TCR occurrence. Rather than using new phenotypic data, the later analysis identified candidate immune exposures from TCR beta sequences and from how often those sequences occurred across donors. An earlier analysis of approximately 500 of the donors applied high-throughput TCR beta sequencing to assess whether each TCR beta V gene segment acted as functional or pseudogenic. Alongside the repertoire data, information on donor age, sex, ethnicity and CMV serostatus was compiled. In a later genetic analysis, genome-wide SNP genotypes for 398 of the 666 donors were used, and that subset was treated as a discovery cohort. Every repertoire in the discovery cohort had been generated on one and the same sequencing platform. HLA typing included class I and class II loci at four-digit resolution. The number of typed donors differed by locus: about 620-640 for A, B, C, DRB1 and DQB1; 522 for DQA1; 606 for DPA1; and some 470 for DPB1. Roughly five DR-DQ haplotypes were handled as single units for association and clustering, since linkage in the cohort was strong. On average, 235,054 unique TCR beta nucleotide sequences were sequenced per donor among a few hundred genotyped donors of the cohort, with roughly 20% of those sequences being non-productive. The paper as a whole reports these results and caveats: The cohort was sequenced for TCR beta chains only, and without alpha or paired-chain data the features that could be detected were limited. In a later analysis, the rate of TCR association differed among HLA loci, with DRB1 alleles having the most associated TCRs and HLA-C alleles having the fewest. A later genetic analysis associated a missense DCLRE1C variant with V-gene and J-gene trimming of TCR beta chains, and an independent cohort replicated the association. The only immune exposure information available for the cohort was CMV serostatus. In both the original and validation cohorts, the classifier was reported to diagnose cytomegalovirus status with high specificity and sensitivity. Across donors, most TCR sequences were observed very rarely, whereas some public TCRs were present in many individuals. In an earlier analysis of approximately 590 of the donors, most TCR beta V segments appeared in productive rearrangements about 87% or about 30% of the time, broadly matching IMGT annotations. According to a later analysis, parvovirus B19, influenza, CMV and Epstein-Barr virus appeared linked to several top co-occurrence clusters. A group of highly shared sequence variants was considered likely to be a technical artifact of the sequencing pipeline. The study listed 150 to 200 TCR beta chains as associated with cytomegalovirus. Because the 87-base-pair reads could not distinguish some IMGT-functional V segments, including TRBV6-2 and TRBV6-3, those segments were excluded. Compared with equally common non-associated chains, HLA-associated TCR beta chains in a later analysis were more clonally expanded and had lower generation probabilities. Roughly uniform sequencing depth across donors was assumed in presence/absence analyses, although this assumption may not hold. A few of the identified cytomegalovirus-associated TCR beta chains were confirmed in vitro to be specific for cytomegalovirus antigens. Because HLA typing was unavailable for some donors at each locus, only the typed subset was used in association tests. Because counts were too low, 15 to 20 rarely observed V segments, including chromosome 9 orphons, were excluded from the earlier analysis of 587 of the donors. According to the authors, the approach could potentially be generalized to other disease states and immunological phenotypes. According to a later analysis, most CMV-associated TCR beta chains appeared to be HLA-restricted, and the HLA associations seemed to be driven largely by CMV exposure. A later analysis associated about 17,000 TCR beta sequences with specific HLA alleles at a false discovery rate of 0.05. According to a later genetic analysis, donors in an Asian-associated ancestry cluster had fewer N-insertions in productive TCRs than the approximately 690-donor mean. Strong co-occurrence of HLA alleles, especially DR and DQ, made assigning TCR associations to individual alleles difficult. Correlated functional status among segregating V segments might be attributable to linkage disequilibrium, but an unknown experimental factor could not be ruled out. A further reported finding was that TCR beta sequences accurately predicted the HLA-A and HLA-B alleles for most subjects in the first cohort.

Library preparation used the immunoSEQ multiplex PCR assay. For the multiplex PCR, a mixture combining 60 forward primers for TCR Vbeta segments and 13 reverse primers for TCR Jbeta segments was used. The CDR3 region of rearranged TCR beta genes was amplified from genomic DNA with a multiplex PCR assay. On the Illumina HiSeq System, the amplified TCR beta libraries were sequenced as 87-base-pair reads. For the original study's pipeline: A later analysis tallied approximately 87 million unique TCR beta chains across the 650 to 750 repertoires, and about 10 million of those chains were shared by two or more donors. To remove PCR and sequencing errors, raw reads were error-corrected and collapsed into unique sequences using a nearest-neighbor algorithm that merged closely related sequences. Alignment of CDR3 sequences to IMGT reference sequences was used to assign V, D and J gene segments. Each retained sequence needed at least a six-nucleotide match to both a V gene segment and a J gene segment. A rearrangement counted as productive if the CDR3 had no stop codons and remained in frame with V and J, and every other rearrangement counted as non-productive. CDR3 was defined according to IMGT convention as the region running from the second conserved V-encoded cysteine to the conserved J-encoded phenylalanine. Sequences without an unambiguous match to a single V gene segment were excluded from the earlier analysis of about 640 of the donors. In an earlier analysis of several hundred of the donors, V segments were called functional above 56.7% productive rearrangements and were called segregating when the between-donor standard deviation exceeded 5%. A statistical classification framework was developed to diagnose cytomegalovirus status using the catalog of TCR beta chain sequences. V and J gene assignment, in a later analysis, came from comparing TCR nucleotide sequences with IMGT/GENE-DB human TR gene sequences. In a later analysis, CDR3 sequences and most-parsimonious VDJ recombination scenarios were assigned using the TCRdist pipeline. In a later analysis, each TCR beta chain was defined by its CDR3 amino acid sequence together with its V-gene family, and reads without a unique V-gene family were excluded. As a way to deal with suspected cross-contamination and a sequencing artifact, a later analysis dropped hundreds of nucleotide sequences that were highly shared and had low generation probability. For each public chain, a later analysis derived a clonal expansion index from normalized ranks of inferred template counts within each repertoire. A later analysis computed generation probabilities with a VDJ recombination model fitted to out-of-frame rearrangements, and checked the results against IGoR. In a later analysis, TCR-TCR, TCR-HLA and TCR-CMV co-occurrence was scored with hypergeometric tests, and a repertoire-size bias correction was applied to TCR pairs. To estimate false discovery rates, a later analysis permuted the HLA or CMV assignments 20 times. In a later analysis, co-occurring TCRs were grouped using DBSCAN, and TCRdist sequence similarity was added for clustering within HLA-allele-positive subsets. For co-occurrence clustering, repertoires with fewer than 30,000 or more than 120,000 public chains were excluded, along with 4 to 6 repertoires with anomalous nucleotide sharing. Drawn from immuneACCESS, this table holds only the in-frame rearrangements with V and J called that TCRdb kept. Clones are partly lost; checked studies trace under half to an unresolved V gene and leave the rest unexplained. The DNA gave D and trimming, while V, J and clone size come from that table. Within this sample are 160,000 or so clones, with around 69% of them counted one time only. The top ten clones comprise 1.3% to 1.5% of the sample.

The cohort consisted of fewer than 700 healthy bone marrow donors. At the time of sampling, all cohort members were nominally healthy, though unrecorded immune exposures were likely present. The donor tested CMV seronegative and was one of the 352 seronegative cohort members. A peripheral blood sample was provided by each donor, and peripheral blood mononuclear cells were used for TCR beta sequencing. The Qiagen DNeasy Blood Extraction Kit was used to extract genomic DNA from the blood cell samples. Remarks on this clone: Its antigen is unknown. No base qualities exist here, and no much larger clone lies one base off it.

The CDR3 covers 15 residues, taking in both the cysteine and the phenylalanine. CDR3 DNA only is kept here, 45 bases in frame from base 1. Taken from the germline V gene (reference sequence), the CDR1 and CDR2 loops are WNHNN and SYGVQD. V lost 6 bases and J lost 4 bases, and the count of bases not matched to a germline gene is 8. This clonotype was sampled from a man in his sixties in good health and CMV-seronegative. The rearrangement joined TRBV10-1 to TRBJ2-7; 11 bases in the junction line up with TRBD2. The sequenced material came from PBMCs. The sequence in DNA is TGCGCCAGCAGGGAGGGACTAGCGGAAGGATACGAGCAGTACTTC. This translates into CASREGLAEGYEQYF.